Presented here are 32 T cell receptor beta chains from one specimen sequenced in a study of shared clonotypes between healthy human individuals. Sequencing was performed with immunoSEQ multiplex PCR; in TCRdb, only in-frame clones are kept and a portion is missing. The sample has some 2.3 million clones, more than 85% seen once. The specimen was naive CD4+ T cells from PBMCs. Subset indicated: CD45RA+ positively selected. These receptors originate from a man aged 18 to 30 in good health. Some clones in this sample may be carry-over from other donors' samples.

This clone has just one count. In nucleotides, the CDR3 is TGTGCCAGCAGCTCCCGGGCTGTCACCGGGGAGCTGTTTTTT. Protein product: CASSSRAVTGELFF. The chain employs TRBV11-2 and TRBJ2-2; D ambiguous. Germline V lookup: CDR1 SGHAT, CDR2 FQNNGV. The V gene lost 4 bases and the J gene lost 4 bases, with 10 bases spanning the gap. This CDR3 comprises 14 residues.

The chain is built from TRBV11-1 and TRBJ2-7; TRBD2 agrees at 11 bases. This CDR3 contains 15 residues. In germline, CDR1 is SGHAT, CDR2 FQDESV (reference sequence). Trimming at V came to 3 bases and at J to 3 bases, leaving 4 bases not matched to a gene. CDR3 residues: CASSFRTSGFYEQYF. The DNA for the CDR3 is TGTGCCAGCAGCTTCCGGACTAGCGGGTTCTACGAGCAGTACTTC. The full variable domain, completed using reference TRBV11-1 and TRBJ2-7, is EAEVAQSPRYKITEKSQAVAFWCDPISGHATLYWYRQILGQGPELLVQFQDESVVDDSQLPKDRFSAERLKGVDSTLKIQPAELGDSAMYLCASSFRTSGFYEQYFGPGTRLTVT.

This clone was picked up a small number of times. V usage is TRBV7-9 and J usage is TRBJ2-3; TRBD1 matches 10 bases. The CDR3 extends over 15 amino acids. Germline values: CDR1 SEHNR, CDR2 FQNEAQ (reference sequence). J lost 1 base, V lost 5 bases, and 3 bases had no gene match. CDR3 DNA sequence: TGTGCCAGCAGCGCCGGGACAGGGGGCACAGATACGCAGTATTTT. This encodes CASSAGTGGTDTQYF.

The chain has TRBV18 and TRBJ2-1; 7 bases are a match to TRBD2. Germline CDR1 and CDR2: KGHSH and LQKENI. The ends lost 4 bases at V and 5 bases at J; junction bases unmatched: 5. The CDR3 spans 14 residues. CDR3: CASSLSGADNEQFF. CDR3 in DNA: TGTGCCAGCTCACTAAGCGGGGCTGACAATGAGCAGTTCTTC.

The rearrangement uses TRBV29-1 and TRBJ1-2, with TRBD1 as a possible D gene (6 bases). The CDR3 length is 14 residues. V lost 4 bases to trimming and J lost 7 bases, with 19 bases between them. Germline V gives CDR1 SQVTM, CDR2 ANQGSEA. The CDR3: CSVGGAGRLLGYTF. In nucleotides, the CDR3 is TGCAGCGTTGGGGGGGCAGGACGACTGCTTGGCTACACCTTC.

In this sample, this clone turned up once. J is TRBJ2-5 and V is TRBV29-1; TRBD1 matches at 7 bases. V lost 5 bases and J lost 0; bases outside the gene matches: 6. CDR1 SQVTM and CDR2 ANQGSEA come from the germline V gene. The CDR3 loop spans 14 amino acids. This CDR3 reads CSVRQGPYQETQYF. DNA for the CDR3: TGCAGCGTTCGACAGGGCCCGTACCAAGAGACCCAGTACTTC.

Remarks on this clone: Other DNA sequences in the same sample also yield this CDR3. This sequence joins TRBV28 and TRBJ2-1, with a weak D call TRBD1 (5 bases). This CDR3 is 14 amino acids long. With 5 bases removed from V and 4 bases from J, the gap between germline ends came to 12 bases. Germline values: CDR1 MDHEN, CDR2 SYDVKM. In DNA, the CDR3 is TGTGCCAGCAGTCTCGTGGGGCCGTACAATGAGCAGTTCTTC. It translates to CASSLVGPYNEQFF.

The CDR3 sequence is CASSPSGASPQFF. The CDR3, as DNA: TGTGCCAGCTCACCATCAGGGGCCTCCCCACAGTTCTTC. The chain is built from TRBV18 and TRBJ2-1; D might be TRBD1 (6 bases). The length of the CDR3 is 13 residues. CDR1 KGHSH and CDR2 LQKENI come from the germline V gene. Between the trimmed V and J ends, which lost 2 bases and 13 bases, there was a span of 15 bases.

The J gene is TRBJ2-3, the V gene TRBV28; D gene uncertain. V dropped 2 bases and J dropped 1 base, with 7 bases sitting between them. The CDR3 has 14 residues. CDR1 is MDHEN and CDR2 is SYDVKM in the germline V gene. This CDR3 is CASSLAYGTDTQYF. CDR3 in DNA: TGTGCCAGCAGTTTAGCGTATGGCACAGATACGCAGTATTTT.

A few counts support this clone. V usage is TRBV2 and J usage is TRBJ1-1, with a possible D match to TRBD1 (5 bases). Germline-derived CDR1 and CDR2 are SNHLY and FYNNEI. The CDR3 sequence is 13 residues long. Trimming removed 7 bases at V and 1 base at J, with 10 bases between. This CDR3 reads CASIRDSNTEAFF. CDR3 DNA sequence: TGTGCCAGCATCCGGGACTCGAACACTGAAGCTTTCTTT.

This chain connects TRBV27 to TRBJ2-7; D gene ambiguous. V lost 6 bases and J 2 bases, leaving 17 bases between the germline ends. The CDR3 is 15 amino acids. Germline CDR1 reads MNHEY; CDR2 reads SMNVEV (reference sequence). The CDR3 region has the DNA TGTGCCAGCAGAGACCTTGGACCGAACCCCTACGAGCAGTACTTC. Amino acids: CASRDLGPNPYEQYF.

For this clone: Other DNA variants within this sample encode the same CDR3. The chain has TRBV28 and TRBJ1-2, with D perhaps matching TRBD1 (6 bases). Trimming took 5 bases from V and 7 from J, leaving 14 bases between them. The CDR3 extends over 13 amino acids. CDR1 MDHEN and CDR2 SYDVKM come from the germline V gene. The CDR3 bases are TGTGCCAGCAGTCTTACGGGGGGCCGTGGCTACACCTTC. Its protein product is CASSLTGGRGYTF.

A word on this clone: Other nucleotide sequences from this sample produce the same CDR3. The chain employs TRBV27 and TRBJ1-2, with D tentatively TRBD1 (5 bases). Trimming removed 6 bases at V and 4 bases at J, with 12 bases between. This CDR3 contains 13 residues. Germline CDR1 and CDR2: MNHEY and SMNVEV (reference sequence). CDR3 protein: CASSLGPFYGYTF. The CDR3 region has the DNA TGTGCCAGCAGCCTGGGACCGTTCTATGGCTACACCTTC.

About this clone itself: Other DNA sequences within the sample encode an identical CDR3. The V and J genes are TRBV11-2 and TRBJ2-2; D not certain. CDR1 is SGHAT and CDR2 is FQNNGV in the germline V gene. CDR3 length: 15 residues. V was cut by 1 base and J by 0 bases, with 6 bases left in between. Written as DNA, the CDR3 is TGTGCCAGCAGCTTAGGTCAGGCGAACACCGGGGAGCTGTTTTTT. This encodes CASSLGQANTGELFF.

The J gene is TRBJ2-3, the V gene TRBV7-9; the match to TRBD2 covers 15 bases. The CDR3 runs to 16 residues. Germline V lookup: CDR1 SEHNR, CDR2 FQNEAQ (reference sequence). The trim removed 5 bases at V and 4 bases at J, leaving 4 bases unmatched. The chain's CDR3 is CASSGGLAGGSDTQYF. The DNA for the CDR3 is TGTGCCAGCAGCGGGGGACTAGCGGGAGGCTCAGATACGCAGTATTTT.

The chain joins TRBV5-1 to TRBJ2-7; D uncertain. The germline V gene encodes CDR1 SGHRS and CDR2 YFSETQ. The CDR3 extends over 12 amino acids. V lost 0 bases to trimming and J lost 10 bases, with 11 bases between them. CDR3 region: CASSLALGTQYF. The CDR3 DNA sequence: TGCGCCAGCAGCTTGGCCCTTGGAACCCAGTACTTC.

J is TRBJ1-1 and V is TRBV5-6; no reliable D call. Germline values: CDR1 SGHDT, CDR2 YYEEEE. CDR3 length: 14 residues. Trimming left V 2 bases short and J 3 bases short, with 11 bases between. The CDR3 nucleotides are TGTGCCAGCAGCTTTGGGATTGGGGACACTGAAGCTTTCTTT. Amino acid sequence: CASSFGIGDTEAFF. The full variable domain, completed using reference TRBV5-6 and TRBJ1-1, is DAGVTQSPTHLIKTRGQQVTLRCSPKSGHDTVSWYQQALGQGPQFIFQYYEEEERQRGNFPDRFSGHQFPNYSSELNVNALLLGDSALYLCASSFGIGDTEAFFGQGTRLTVV.

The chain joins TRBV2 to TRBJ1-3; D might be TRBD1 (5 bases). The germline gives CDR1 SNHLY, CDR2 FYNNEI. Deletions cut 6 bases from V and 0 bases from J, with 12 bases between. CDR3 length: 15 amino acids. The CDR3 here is CASSGDRSSGNTIYF. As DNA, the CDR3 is TGTGCCAGCAGCGGGGACCGGAGCTCTGGAAACACCATATATTTT.

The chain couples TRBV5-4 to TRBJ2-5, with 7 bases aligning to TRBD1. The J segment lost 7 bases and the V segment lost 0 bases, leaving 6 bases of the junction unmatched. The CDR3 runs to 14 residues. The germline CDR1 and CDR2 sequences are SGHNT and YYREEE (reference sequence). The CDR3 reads CASSLGQGVGTQYF. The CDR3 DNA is TGTGCCAGCAGCTTGGGCCAGGGGGTAGGGACCCAGTACTTC.

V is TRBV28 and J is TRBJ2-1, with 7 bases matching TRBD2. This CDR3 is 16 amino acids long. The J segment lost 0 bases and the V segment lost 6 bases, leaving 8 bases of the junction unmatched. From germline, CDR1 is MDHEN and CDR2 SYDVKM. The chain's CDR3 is CASSTSLADSYNEQFF. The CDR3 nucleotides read TGTGCCAGCAGCACTAGCCTAGCGGACTCCTACAATGAGCAGTTCTTC.

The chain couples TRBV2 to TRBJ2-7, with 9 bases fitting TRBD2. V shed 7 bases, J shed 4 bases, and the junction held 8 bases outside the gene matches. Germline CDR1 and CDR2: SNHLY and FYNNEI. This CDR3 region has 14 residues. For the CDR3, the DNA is TGTGCCAGCATTGCCGGGACTAGCCTTTACGAGCAGTACTTC. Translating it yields CASIAGTSLYEQYF. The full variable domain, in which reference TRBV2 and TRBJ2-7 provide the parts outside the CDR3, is EPEVTQTPSHQVTQMGQEVILRCVPISNHLYFYWYRQILGQKVEFLVSFYNNEISEKSEIFDDQFSVERPDGSNFTLKIRSTKLEDSAMYFCASIAGTSLYEQYFGPGTRLTVT.

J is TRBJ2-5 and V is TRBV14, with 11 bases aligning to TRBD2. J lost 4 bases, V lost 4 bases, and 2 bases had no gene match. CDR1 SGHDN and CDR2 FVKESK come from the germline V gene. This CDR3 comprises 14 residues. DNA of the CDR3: TGTGCCAGCAGCCGACTAGCGGGACTAGAGACCCAGTACTTC. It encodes CASSRLAGLETQYF. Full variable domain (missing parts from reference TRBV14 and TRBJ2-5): EAGVTQFPSHSVIEKGQTVTLRCDPISGHDNLYWYRRVMGKEIKFLLHFVKESKQDESGMPNNRFLAERTGGTYSTLKVQPAELEDSGVYFCASSRLAGLETQYFGPGTRLLVL.

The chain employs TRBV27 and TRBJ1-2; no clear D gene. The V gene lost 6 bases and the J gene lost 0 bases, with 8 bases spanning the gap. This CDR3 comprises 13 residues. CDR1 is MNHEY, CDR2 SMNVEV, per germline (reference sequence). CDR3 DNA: TGTGCCAGCAGCCCCGAAACTAACTATGGCTACACCTTC. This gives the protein CASSPETNYGYTF.

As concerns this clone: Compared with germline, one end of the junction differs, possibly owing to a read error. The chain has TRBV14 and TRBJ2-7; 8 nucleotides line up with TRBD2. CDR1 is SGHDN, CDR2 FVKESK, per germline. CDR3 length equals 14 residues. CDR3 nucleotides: TGTGCCAGCAGACAAGCGGGGGATTCCTACGAGCAGTACTTC. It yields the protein CASRQAGDSYEQYF.

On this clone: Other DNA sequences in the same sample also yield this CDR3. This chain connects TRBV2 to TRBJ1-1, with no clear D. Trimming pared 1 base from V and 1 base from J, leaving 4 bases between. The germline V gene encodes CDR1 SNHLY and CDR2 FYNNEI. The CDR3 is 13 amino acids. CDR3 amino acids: CASSEEENTEAFF. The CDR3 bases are TGTGCCAGCAGTGAAGAAGAGAACACTGAAGCTTTCTTT.

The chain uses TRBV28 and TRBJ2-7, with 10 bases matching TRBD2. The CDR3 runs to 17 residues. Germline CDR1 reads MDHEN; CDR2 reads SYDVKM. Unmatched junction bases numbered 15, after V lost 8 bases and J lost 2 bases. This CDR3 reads CASLGQGATSGPYEQYF. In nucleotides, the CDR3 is TGTGCCAGCCTCGGACAGGGTGCGACTAGCGGGCCCTACGAGCAGTACTTC.

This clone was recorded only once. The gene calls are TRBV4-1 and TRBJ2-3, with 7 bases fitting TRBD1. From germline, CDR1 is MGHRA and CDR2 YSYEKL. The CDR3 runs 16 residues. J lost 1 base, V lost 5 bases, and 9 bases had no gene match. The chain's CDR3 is CASSLDRVGGTDTQYF. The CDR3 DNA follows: TGCGCCAGCAGCTTAGACAGGGTAGGAGGCACAGATACGCAGTATTTT.

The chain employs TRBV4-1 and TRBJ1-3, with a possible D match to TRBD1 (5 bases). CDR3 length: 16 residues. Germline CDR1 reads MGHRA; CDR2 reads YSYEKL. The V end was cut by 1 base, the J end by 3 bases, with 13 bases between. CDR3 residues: CASSQGGVYIGNTIYF. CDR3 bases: TGCGCCAGCAGCCAAGGGGGGGTGTACATTGGAAACACCATATATTTT.

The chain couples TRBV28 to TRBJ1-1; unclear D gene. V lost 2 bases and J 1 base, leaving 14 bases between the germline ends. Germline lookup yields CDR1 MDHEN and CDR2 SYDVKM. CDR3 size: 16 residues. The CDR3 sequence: CASSLPLGRSNTEAFF. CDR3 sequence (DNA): TGTGCCAGCAGTTTACCGCTAGGACGGTCGAACACTGAAGCTTTCTTT.

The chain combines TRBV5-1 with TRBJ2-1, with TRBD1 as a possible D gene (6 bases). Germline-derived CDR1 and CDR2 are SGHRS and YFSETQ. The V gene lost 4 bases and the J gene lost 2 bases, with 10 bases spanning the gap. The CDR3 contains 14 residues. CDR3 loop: CASSPDRTYNEQFF. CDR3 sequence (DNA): TGCGCCAGCAGCCCGGACAGAACCTACAATGAGCAGTTCTTC.

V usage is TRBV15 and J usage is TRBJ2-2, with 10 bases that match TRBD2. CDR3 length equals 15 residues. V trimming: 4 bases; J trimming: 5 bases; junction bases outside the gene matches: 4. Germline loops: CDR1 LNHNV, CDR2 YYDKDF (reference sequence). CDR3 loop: CATSTGTSETGELFF. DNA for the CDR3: TGTGCCACCAGCACTGGGACTAGCGAAACCGGGGAGCTGTTTTTT.

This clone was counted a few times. CDR3 loop: CASRSGGQYQPQHF. CDR3 bases: TGTGCCAGCCGCTCAGGGGGCCAGTATCAGCCCCAGCATTTT. The V call is TRBV28, the J call TRBJ1-5; the match to TRBD1 covers 8 bases. CDR1 is MDHEN and CDR2 is SYDVKM in the germline V gene. J lost 5 bases, V lost 8 bases, and 8 bases had no gene match. This CDR3 comprises 14 residues.